This T cell receptor (beta chain) was sequenced for a study of naive and memory T cell subsets. Study-wide findings and caveats: From naive to CM, EM and EMRA, diversity decreased and Gini increased. A few larger clonotypes appeared in naive repertoires, especially CD8, possibly memory cells re-expressing CD45RA.

After CD4 positive bead selection, the CD4-negative fraction gave CD8 T cells. Cells stained for CD3, CD4, CD8, CD45RA, CD27 and viability were sorted into four CD45RA/CD27 subsets. This clonotype was found many times. Its cognate antigen is unknown. An equimolar mix of two oligonucleotides served as the beta constant-region primer for TRBC1 and TRBC2. Four rounds of PCR amplified the ligated cDNA using nested alpha and beta constant-region primers plus SP2. A 12-nucleotide UMI and the SP2 primer were added to the cDNA 3' end by oligonucleotide ligation. TCRdb re-derived calls from the UMI-ligation and nested PCR reads in MiXCR, one entry per CDR3 protein. The repertoire holds about 150,000 distinct CDR3 sequences, with approximately 22% as singletons. CDR3 length: 13 amino acids. The germline V gene encodes CDR1 MDHEN and CDR2 SYDVKM. Between the trimmed V and J ends, which lost 4 bases and 0 bases, there was a span of 6 bases.

The chain links TRBV28 to TRBJ2-5, with a weak D call TRBD2 (6 bases). The receptor's source is a human donor in good health. Sequencing was done on a sample of naive CD4+ T cells from blood. Here the CDR3 DNA reads TGTGCCAGCAGTTGGACTAACCAAGAGACCCAGTACTTC. Translated, it gives CASSWTNQETQYF.